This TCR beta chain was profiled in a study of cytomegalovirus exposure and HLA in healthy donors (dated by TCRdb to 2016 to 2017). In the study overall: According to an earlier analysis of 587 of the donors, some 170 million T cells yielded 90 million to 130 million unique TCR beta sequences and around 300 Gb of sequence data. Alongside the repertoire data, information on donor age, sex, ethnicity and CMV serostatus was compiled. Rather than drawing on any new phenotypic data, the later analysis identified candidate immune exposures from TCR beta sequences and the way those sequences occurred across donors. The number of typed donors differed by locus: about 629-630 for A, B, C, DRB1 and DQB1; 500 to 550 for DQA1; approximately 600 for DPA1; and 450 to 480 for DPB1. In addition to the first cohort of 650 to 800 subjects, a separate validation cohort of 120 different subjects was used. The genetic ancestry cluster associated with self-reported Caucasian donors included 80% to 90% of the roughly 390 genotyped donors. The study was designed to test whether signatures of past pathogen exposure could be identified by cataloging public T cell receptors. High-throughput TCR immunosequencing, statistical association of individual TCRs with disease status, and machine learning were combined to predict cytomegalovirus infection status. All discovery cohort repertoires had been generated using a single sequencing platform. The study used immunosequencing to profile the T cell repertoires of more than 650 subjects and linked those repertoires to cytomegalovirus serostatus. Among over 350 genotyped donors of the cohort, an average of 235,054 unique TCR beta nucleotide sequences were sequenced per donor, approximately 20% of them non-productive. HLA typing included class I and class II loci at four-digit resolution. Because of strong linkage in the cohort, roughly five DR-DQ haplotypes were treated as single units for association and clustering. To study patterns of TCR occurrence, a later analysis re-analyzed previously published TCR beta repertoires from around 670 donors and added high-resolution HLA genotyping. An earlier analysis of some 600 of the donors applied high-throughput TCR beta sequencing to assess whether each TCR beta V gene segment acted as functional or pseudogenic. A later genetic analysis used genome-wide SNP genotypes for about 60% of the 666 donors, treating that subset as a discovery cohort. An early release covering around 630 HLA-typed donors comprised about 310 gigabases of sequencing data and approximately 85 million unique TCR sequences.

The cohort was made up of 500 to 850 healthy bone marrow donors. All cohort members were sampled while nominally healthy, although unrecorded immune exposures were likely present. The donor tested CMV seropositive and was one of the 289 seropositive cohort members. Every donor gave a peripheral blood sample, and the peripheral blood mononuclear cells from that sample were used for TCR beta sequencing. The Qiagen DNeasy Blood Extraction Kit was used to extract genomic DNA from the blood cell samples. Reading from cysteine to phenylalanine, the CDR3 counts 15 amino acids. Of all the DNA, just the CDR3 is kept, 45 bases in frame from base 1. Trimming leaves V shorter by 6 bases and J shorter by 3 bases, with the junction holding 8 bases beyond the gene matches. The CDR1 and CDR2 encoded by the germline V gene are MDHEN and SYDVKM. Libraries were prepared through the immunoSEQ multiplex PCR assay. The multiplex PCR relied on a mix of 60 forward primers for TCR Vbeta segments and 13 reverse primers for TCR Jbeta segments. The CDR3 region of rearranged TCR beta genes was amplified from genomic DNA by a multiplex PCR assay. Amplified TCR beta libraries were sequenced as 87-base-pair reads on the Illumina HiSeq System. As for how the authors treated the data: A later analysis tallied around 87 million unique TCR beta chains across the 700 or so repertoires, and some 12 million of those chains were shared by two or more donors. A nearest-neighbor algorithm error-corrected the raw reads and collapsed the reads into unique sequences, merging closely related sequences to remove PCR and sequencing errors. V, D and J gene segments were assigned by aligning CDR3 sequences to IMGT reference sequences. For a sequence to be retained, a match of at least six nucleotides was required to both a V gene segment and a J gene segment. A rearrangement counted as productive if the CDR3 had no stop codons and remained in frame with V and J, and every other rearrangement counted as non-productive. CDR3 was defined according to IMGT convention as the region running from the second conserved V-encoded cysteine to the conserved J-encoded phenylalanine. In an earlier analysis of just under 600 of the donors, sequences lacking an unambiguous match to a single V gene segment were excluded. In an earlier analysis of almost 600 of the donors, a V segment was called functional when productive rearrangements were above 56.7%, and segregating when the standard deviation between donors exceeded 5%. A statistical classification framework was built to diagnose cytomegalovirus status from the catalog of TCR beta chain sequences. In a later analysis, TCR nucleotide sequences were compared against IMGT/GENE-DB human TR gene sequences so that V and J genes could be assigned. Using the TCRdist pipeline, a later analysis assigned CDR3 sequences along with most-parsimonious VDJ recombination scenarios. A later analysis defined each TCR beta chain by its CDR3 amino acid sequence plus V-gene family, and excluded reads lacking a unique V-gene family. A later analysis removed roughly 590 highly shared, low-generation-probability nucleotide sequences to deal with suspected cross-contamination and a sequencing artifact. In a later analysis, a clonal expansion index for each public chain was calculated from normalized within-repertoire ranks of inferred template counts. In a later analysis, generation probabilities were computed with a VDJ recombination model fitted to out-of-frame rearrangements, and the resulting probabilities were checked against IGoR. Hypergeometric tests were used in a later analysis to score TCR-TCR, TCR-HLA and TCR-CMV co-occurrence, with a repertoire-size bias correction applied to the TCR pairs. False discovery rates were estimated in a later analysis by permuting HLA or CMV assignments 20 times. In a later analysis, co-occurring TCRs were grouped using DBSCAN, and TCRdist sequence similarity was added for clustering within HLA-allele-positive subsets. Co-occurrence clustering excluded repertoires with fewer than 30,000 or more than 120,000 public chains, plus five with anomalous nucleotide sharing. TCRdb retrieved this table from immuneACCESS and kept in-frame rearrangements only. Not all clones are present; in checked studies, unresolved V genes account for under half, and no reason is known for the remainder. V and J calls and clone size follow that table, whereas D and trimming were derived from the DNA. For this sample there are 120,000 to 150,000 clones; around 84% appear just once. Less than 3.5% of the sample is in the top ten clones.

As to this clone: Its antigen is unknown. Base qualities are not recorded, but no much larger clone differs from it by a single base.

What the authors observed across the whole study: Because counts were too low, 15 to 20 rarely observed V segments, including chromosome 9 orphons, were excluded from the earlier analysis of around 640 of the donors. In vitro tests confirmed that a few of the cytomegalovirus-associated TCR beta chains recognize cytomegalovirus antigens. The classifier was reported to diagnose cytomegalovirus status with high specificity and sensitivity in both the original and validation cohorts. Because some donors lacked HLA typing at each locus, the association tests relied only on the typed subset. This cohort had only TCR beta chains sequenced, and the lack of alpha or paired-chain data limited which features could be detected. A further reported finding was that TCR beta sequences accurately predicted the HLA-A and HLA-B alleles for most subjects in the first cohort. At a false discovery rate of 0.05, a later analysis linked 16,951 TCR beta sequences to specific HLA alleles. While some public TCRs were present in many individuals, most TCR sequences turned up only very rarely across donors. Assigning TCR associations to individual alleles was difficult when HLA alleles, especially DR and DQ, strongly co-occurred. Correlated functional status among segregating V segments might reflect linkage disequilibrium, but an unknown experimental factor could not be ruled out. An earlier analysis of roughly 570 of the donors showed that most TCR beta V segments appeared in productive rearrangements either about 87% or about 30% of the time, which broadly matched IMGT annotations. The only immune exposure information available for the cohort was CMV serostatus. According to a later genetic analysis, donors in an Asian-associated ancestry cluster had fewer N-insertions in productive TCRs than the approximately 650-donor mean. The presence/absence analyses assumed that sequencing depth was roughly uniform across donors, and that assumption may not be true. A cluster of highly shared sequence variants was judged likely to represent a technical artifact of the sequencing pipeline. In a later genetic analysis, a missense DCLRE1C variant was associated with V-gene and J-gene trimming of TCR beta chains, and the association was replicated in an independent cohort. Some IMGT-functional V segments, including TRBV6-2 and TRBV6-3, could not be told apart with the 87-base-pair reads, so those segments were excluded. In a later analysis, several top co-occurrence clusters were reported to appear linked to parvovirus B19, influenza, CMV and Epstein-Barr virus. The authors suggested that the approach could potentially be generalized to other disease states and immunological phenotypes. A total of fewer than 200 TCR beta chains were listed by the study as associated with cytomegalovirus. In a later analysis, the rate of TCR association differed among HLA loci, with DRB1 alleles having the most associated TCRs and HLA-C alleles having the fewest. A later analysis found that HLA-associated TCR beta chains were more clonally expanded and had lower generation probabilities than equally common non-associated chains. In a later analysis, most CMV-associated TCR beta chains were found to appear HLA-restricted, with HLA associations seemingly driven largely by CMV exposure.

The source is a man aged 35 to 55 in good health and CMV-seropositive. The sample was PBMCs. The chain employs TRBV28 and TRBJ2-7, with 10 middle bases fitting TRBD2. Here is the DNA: TGTGCCAGCAGCGTAGCGGGAGGCGCAAACTACGAGCAGTACTTC. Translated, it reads CASSVAGGANYEQYF. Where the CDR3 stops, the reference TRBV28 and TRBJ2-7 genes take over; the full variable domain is DVKVTQSSRYLVKRTGEKVFLECVQDMDHENMFWYRQDPGLGLRLIYFSYDVKMKEKGDIPEGYSVSREKKERFSLILESASTNQTSMYLCASSVAGGANYEQYFGPGTRLTVT.